The clone carrying this T cell receptor (beta chain) has more than one count but fewer than ten. The authors' processing: Estimation of nucleated cell counts relied on the amplification of reference gene primers. TCRdb's table, derived via immunoSEQ multiplex PCR, lists solely in-frame clones and lacks some. Clonal size and the V and J genes are those of that table, whereas D and trimming came from the DNA. The table records 60,000 to 70,000 clones, around 82% of them present only once. The germline V gene has CDR1 LGHNA and CDR2 YNFKEQ. V shed 5 bases and J 8 bases; nucleotides not matched to a gene: 7. CDR3 length equals 15 residues. This record belongs to a study of blood T cell repertoires in COVID-19. Study-level background: The United States, Italy and Spain supplied acute and convalescent COVID-19 samples. Sample material is recorded as cDNA or gDNA derived from T cells, B-cell-depleted T cells, or PBMCs.

The sequencing sample was made of peripheral blood. This sequence originates from a man aged 60 to 75 with acute or convalescent COVID-19. The chain carries TRBV4-2 and TRBJ1-6; 9 bases fit TRBD1. CDR3 DNA sequence: TGTGCCAGCAGCGGGTTGGACAGGGGTGATTCACCCCTCCACTTT. Its translation: CASSGLDRGDSPLHF.